This T cell receptor (beta chain) was retrieved from a study of blood T cell repertoires in COVID-19. The germline CDR1 and CDR2 sequences are SGHVS and FNYEAQ. CDR3 length: 13 amino acids. The V end lost 0 bases, the J end lost 11 bases, and 14 bases lay between the germline ends. Only in-frame clones appear in the TCRdb table, and some are missing; sequencing was by immunoSEQ multiplex PCR. The sample has about 170,000 clones, just under 85% seen once. The rearrangement links TRBV7-6 to TRBJ2-7; D possibly corresponds to TRBD1 (5 bases). The sequencing sample was made of peripheral blood. This receptor was taken from a woman aged 80 or over with COVID-19, enrolled during active disease. The CDR3 loop reads CASSLAMTEKKYF. CDR3 coding DNA: TGTGCCAGCAGCTTAGCCATGACAGAGAAGAAGTACTTC.